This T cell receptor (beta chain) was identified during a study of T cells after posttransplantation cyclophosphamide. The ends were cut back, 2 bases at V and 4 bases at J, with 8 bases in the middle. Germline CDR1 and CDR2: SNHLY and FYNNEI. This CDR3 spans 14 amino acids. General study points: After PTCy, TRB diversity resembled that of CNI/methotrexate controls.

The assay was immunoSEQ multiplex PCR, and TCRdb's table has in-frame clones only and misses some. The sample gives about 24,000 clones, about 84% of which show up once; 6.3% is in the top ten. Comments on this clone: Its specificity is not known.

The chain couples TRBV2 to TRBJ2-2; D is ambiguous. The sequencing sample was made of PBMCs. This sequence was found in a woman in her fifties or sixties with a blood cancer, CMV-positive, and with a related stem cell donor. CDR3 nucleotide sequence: TGTGCCAGCAGTGAACAGGCTGGCACCGGGGAGCTGTTTTTT. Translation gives CASSEQAGTGELFF.